This T cell receptor (beta chain) is drawn from a study of T cells in women clearing cervical HPV infection. Assay: immunoSEQ multiplex PCR; the TCRdb copy retains only in-frame clones and omits some. This sample's clone table lists approximately 21,000 clones. Cervical HPV DNA detected by MY09/MY11 PCR, typed by dot-blot. General observations from the study: Richness differences could reflect unmeasured T-cell content per sample. TRBV6-7 relative abundance averaged approximately 0.11% in cases and more than 0.15% in controls.

About this clone itself: Antigen: not known. The read finishes 3 residues shy of the CDR3 end, and the germline J gene is used to complete it. The same CDR3 can be traced to other DNA sequences in this sample.

Per the germline V gene, CDR1 is SNHLY and CDR2 is FYNNEI. V lost 11 bases and J lost 0, with 14 bases in between. This CDR3 contains 14 residues. The TCR was taken from a woman between 18 and 70 years old with a cervical HPV16 infection that either progressed to CIN3+ or cleared (not recorded which). The chain links TRBV2 to TRBJ1-3, with D tentatively TRBD1 (6 bases). The sequenced sample was blood buffy coat. CDR3 DNA, as far as it was read: TGTGCCGGGCGGGGGGGCCGCTCTGGAAACACC. This sequence encodes CAGRGGRSGNT. The entire CDR3 reads CAGRGGRSGNTIYF.